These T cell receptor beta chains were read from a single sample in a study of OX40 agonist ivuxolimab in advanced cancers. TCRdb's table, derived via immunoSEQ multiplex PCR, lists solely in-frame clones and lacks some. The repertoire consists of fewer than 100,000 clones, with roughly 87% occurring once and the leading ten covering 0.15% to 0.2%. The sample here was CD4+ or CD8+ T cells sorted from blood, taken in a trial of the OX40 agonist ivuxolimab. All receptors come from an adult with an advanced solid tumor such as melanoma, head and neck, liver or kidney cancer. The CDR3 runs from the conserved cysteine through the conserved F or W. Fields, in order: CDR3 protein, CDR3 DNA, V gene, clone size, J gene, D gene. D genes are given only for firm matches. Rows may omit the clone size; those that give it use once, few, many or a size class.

CASSAEQGANQPQHF	TGTGCCAGCTCAGCCGAACAGGGTGCAAATCAGCCCCAGCATTTT	TRBV18	-	TRBJ1-5	-
CASSDRGSTDTQYF	TGTGCCAGCAGTGACCGAGGAAGCACAGATACGCAGTATTTT	TRBV2	-	TRBJ2-3	-
CASSSRQGGTSSEQFF	TGTGCCAGCAGCTCTCGCCAAGGGGGGACTAGCAGTGAGCAGTTCTTC	TRBV9	once	TRBJ2-1	TRBD2
CASSYLNRQVSF	TGTGCCAGCAGTTACTTAAACAGACAGGTTTCTTTC	TRBV28	-	TRBJ2-7	-
CASSLMGQGVIGELFF	TGTGCCAGCAGTTTAATGGGACAGGGGGTAATCGGGGAGCTGTTTTTT	TRBV2	-	TRBJ2-2	TRBD1
CASSEQGAKRGYEQYF	TGTGCCAGCAGTGAACAGGGGGCAAAACGGGGCTACGAGCAGTACTTC	TRBV2	-	TRBJ2-7	TRBD1
CASSQARDSGGMDEQFF	TGTGCCAGCAGCCAAGCCCGGGATAGCGGGGGGATGGATGAGCAGTTCTTC	TRBV14	-	TRBJ2-1	TRBD2
CSVEDPGAKNIQYF	TGCAGCGTTGAAGATCCGGGGGCAAAAAACATTCAGTACTTC	TRBV29-1	-	TRBJ2-4	-
CASHQTGGTEAFF	TGTGCCAGCCACCAAACAGGGGGCACTGAAGCTTTCTTT	TRBV2	-	TRBJ1-1	TRBD1
CATCVRDRATDTQYF	TGTGCCACCTGCGTCCGGGACAGAGCCACAGATACGCAGTATTTT	TRBV6-5	-	TRBJ2-3	TRBD1
CASSKLAGGSYEQYF	TGTGCCAGCAGTAAGTTAGCGGGAGGTTCCTACGAGCAGTACTTC	TRBV27	-	TRBJ2-7	TRBD2
CASSLIQGALSNQPQHF	TGTGCCAGCAGTTTGATACAGGGGGCTTTAAGCAATCAGCCCCAGCATTTT	TRBV28	-	TRBJ1-5	TRBD1
CASSAFRETQYF	TGTGCCAGCAGCGCCTTCCGGGAGACCCAGTACTTC	TRBV5-6	-	TRBJ2-5	-
CASSSAGTIANYGYTF	TGTGCCAGCAGTTCGGCCGGAACTATAGCTAACTATGGCTACACCTTC	TRBV2	-	TRBJ1-2	-
CASSVQGMVANTGELFF	TGTGCCAGCAGCGTACAGGGAATGGTCGCGAACACCGGGGAGCTGTTTTTT	TRBV9	-	TRBJ2-2	-
CASSSPGPTNEKLFF	TGTGCCAGCAGCTCCCCGGGACCGACTAATGAAAAACTGTTTTTT	TRBV7-9	-	TRBJ1-4	-
CASFPGQGAGELFF	TGCGCCAGCTTTCCGGGACAGGGGGCCGGGGAGCTGTTTTTT	TRBV5-1	once	TRBJ2-2	TRBD1
CSVDLNTDTQYF	TGCAGCGTAGACTTGAACACAGATACGCAGTATTTT	TRBV29-1	-	TRBJ2-3	-
CASSTARGQGIAFF	TGTGCCAGCAGTACGGCCAGAGGACAGGGGATCGCTTTCTTT	TRBV28	-	TRBJ1-1	TRBD1
CASSPRGGTSGYTF	TGTGCCAGCAGCCCCCGGGGGGGAACCTCTGGCTACACCTTC	TRBV5-4	-	TRBJ1-2	-
CASSPGGAGETQYF	TGTGCCAGCAGCCCAGGGGGCGCGGGGGAGACCCAGTACTTC	TRBV7-6	-	TRBJ2-5	TRBD1
CASSWTSGRAYEQYF	TGTGCCAGCAGCTGGACTAGCGGGAGGGCCTACGAGCAGTACTTC	TRBV5-4	-	TRBJ2-7	TRBD2